These 17 T cell receptor beta chains came from one sample sequenced in a study of PD-1 and CTLA-4 blockade in melanoma. Only in-frame clones appear in the TCRdb table, and some are missing; sequencing was by immunoSEQ multiplex PCR. The table includes 20,000 to 25,000 clones, approximately 88% detected once. The sample here was CD8+ T cells from peripheral blood, taken before anti-PD-1 treatment. All receptors come from a human donor with melanoma.

This clone was counted once. The chain recombines TRBV3-1 (or the pseudogene TRBV3-2) with TRBJ2-1; the D is unclear. V was pared by 1 base and J by 5 bases, with 6 bases between. CDR3 length: 13 amino acids. Germline values: CDR1 LGHDT, CDR2 YNNKEL (reference sequence). Here the CDR3 reads CASSQAMDNEQFF. DNA of the CDR3: TGTGCCAGCAGCCAAGCGATGGACAATGAGCAGTTCTTC.

This clone was found a few times. The chain employs TRBV7-6 and TRBJ1-4; D gene ambiguous. The CDR3 runs to 15 residues. Per germline, CDR1 SGHVS and CDR2 FNYEAQ. V was cut by 4 bases and J by 0 bases, with 9 bases left in between. This CDR3 is CASSSTVATNEKLFF. The CDR3 DNA is TGTGCCAGCAGCTCCACAGTTGCAACTAATGAAAAACTGTTTTTT.

The V call is TRBV13, the J call TRBJ2-7; tentative D call: TRBD2 (6 bases). V gave up 3 bases and J gave up 5 bases, with 11 bases separating them. This CDR3 contains 13 residues. Germline V gene sequence: CDR1 PRHDT, CDR2 FYEKMQ (reference sequence). The CDR3 loop reads CASSFGGADEQYF. The DNA of the CDR3 is TGTGCCAGCAGCTTCGGCGGGGCGGACGAGCAGTACTTC.

This clone appeared a few times. The CDR3 loop reads CASSSGTGGLDTIYF. The DNA for the CDR3 is TGTGCCAGCAGCTCCGGGACAGGGGGATTGGACACCATATATTTT. The chain has TRBV5-4 and TRBJ1-3; 11 bases are a match to TRBD1. CDR3 size: 15 residues. The junction had 7 bases not matched to a gene; V was cut back by 3 bases and J by 8 bases. Germline V lookup: CDR1 SGHNT, CDR2 YYREEE (reference sequence).

The chain couples TRBV29-1 to TRBJ2-2, with a tentative D call TRBD1 (5 bases). Deletions cut 0 bases from V and 4 bases from J, with 9 bases between. Per the germline V gene, CDR1 is SQVTM and CDR2 is ANQGSEA. CDR3 size: 14 residues. The CDR3 coding sequence is TGCAGCGTTGAAGAAAGGGGAAGCACCGGGGAGCTGTTTTTT. The encoded protein is CSVEERGSTGELFF.

The chain uses TRBV28 and TRBJ1-1; D ambiguous. Germline V gene sequence: CDR1 MDHEN, CDR2 SYDVKM. Between the trimmed V and J ends, which lost 3 bases and 0 bases, there was a span of 5 bases. The CDR3 covers 13 residues. In DNA form, the CDR3 reads TGTGCCAGCAGTTTTAAGATGAACACTGAAGCTTTCTTT. It encodes CASSFKMNTEAFF.

This clone was observed once. The rearrangement links TRBV14 to TRBJ2-7, with 11 nucleotides matching TRBD1. This CDR3 spans 13 amino acids. The junction had 8 bases not matched to a gene; V was cut back by 4 bases and J by 12 bases. Germline V gene data show CDR1 as SGHDN and CDR2 as FVKESK. CDR3: CASSLPGQGVPYF. CDR3 nucleotides: TGTGCCAGCAGCCTTCCGGGACAGGGGGTTCCGTACTTC.

The chain uses TRBV12-5 and TRBJ2-3; 7 bases align to TRBD2. V was clipped by 11 bases and J by 4 bases; unmatched bases: 15. The CDR3 runs 15 residues. From germline, CDR1 is LGHNT and CDR2 FRNRAP. The chain's CDR3 is CASQVGGSTADTQYF. The CDR3 DNA follows: TGTGCTTCACAGGTGGGGGGGAGCACGGCAGATACGCAGTATTTT.

The chain links TRBV4-1 to TRBJ2-1; 11 bases are a match to TRBD1. V shed 2 bases, J shed 7 bases, and the junction held 13 bases outside the gene matches. Germline-derived CDR1 and CDR2 are MGHRA and YSYEKL. The CDR3 runs to 18 residues. The CDR3 sequence: CASSQRSAGQGAGNEQFF. The CDR3 DNA is TGCGCCAGCAGCCAAAGGTCTGCCGGACAGGGGGCAGGGAATGAGCAGTTCTTC.

J is TRBJ1-2 and V is TRBV5-6, with D uncertain. Germline assignment: CDR1 SGHDT and CDR2 YYEEEE. The CDR3 contains 14 residues. V shed 2 bases and J shed 6 bases, with 14 bases lying between them. The CDR3 loop reads CASSFLNGGNGYTF. CDR3 nucleotide sequence: TGTGCCAGCAGCTTCCTCAATGGAGGGAATGGCTACACCTTC.

V usage is TRBV15 and J usage is TRBJ2-2; 7 bases are a match to TRBD1. The germline V gene encodes CDR1 LNHNV and CDR2 YYDKDF (reference sequence). V shed 11 bases and J 1 base; nucleotides not matched to a gene: 4. This CDR3 is built from 13 residues. The CDR3 sequence: CAAGQVNTGELFF. CDR3 nucleotides: TGTGCCGCTGGACAGGTGAACACCGGGGAGCTGTTTTTT.

This clone was seen once. This chain links TRBV28 with TRBJ1-3, with D perhaps matching TRBD1 (6 bases). The CDR3 totals 15 residues. With 5 bases removed from V and 0 bases from J, the gap between germline ends came to 11 bases. CDR1 and CDR2 (germline): MDHEN, SYDVKM. The CDR3 sequence is CASSGQMHSGNTIYF. CDR3 nucleotides: TGTGCCAGCAGTGGACAGATGCACTCTGGAAACACCATATATTTT.

This chain joins TRBV12-3 or TRBV12-4 and TRBJ1-2; possible D gene TRBD1, 5 bases. There are 13 residues in the CDR3. V lost 7 bases and J lost 2, with 11 bases in between. CDR3 region: CASTLGANYGYTF. CDR3 sequence (DNA): TGTGCCAGCACCTTAGGGGCAAACTATGGCTACACCTTC.

This sequence joins TRBV6-5 and TRBJ1-3; 7 bases map to TRBD1. CDR1 is MNHEY, CDR2 SVGAGI, per germline. Germline trimming cut 5 bases from V and 4 bases from J; bases unmatched to any gene: 5. The CDR3 runs 14 residues. The CDR3, as DNA: TGTGCCAGCAGTCAGGGGGGCTGGGGAAACACCATATATTTT. Encoded protein: CASSQGGWGNTIYF.

The chain employs TRBV7-8 and TRBJ1-4; 10 nucleotides agree with TRBD1. The CDR3 consists of 15 residues. After removal of 0 bases from V and 6 bases from J, the junction contained 1 base not matched to a gene. CDR1 and CDR2 from the germline V gene are SGHVS and FQNEAQ. CDR3 residues: CASSLAGTGDEKLFF. The DNA of the CDR3 is TGTGCCAGCAGCTTAGCTGGGACAGGGGATGAAAAACTGTTTTTT.

The chain carries TRBV4-2 and TRBJ2-1; D might be TRBD2 (6 bases). Per the germline V gene, CDR1 is LGHNA and CDR2 is YNFKEQ. V lost 7 bases and J 0 bases, leaving 10 bases between the germline ends. There are 14 residues in the CDR3. The chain's CDR3 is CASTSGGSYNEQFF. The CDR3 nucleotides read TGTGCCAGCACCTCCGGGGGCTCCTACAATGAGCAGTTCTTC.

This clone appeared a few times. The chain combines TRBV25-1 with TRBJ1-2; the D is unclear. V was clipped by 5 bases and J by 0 bases, with 22 bases between them. CDR1 and CDR2 (germline): MGHDK, SYGVNS. This CDR3 contains 18 residues. The CDR3 region is CASSPRKGTELSNYGYTF. CDR3 nucleotides: TGTGCCAGCAGTCCACGAAAAGGAACCGAGCTGTCTAACTATGGCTACACCTTC.